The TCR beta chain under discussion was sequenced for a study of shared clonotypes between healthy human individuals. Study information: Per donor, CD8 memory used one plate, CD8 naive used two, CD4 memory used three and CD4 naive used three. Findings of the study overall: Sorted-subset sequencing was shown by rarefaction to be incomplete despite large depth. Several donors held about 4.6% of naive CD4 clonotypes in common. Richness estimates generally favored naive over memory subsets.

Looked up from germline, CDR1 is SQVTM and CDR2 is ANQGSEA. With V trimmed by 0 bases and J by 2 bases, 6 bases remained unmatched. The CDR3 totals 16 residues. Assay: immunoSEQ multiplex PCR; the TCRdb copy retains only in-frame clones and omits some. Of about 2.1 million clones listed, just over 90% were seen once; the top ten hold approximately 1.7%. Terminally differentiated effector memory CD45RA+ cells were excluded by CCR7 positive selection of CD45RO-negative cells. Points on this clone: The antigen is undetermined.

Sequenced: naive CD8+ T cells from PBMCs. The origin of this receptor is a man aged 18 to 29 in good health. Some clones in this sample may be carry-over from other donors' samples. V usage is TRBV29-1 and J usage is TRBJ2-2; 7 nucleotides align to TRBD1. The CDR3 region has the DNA TGCAGCGTTGAAGATTGGGGGACAGTAAACACCGGGGAGCTGTTTTTT. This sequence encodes CSVEDWGTVNTGELFF.